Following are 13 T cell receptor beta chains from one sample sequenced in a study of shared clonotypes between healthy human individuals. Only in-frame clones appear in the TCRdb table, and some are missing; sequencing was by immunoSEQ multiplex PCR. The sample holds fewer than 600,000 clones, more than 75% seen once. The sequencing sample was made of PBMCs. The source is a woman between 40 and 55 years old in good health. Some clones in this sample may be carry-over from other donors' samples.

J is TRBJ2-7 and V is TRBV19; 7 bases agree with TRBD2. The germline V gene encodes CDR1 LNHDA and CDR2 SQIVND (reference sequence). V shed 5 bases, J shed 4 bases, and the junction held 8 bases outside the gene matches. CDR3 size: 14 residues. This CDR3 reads CASSPRDYQYEQYF. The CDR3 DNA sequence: TGTGCCAGTAGTCCCCGGGACTACCAGTACGAGCAGTACTTC.

CDR3 bases: TGTGCCTGGAGGCAATATGGACAGGGAGGAGATACGCAGTATTTT. Translating gives CAWRQYGQGGDTQYF. This chain connects TRBV30 to TRBJ2-3; TRBD1 matches 8 bases. Unmatched junction bases numbered 10, after V lost 3 bases and J lost 5 bases. The CDR3 extends over 15 amino acids. Germline V lookup: CDR1 GTSNPN, CDR2 SVGIG (reference sequence).

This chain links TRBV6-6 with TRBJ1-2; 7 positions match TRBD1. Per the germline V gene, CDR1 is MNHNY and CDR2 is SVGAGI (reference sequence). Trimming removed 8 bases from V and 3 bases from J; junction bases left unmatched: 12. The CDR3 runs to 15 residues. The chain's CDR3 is CASANPMGQYYGYTF. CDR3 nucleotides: TGTGCCAGCGCTAACCCTATGGGACAGTACTATGGCTACACCTTC.

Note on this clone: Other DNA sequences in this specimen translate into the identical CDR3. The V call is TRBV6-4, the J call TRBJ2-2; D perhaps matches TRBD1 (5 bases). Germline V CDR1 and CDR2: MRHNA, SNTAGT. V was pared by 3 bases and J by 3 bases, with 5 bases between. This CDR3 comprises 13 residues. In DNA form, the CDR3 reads TGTGCCAGCAGTGAAGGGGACACCGGGGAGCTGTTTTTT. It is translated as CASSEGDTGELFF.

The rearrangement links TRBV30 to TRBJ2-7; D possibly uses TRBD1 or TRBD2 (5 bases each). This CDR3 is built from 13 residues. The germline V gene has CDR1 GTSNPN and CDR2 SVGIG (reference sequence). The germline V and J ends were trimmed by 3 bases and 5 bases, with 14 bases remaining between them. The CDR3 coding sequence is TGTGCCTGGAGGACCCCAGGGACCCACGAGCAGTACTTC. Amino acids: CAWRTPGTHEQYF.

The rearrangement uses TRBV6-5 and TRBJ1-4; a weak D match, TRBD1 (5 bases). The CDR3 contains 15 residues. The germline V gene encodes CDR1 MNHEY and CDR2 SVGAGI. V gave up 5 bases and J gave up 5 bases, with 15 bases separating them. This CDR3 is CASSPVRGFNEKLFF. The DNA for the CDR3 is TGTGCCAGCAGTCCCGTGAGGGGATTCAATGAAAAACTGTTTTTT.

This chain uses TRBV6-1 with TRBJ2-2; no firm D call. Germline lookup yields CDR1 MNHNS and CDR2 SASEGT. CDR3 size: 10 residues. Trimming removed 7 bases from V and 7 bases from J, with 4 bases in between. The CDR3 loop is CASTYGELFF. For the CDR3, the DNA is TGTGCCAGCACCTACGGGGAGCTGTTTTTT.

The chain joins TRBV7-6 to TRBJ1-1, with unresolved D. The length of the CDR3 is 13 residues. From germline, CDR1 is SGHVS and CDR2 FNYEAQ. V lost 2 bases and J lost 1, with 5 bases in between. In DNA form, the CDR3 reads TGTGCCAGCAGCTTAAGGACGAACACTGAAGCTTTCTTT. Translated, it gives CASSLRTNTEAFF.

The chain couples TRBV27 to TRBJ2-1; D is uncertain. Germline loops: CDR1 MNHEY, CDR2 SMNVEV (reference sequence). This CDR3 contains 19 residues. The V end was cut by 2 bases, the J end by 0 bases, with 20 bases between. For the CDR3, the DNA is TGTGCCAGCAGTTTACTCTTTGAGTATGGGAAGAGCTCCTACAATGAGCAGTTCTTC. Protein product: CASSLLFEYGKSSYNEQFF.

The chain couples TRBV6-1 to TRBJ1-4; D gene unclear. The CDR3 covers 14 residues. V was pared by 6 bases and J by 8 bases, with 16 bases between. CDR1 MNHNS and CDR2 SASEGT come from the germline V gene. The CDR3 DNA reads TGTGCCAGCAGCCACGATAACTCGGGGGAAAAACTGTTTTTT. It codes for CASSHDNSGEKLFF.

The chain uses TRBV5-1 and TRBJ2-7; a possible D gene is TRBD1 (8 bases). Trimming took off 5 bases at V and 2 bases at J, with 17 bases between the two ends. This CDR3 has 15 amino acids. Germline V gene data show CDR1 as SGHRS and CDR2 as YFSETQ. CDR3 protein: CASRERQGTTYEQYF. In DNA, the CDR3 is TGCGCCAGCAGGGAACGACAGGGGACTACCTACGAGCAGTACTTC. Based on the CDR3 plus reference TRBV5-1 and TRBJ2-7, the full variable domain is KAGVTQTPRYLIKTRGQQVTLSCSPISGHRSVSWYQQTPGQGLQFLFEYFSETQRNKGNFPGRFSGRQFSNSRSEMNVSTLELGDSALYLCASRERQGTTYEQYFGPGTRLTVT.

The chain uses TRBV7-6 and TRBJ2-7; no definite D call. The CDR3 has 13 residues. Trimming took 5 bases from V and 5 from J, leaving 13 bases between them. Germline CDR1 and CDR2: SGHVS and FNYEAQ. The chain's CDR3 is CASSAGRSDEQYF. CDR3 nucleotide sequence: TGTGCCAGCAGCGCTGGACGGTCCGACGAGCAGTACTTC.

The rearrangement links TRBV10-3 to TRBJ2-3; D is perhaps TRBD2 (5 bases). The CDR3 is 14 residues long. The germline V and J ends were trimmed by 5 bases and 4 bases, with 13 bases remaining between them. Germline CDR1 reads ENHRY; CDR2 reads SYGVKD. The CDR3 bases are TGTGCCATCAGTAGCGGTCCTAGAGCAGATACGCAGTATTTT. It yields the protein CAISSGPRADTQYF.